Shown below are 23 T cell receptor beta chains from a single sample sequenced in a study of T-cell memory formation after mild COVID-19. TCRdb reanalysed the 5' RACE reads using MiXCR and keeps one entry per CDR3 protein. The data hold about 420,000 distinct CDR3 sequences, with less than 25% observed a single time. Sequencing was done on a sample of PBMCs or a T cell subset sorted from them (not recorded which). The source of these receptors is an adult woman who had mild COVID-19 (a few samples of this study predate the infection). Cell type and time point are not known.

The V call is TRBV6-4, the J call TRBJ2-7; TRBD1 matches at 7 bases. V dropped 4 bases and J dropped 6; count of bases not matched to a gene: 6. The CDR3 covers 13 residues. Per germline, CDR1 MRHNA and CDR2 SNTAGT. The CDR3 sequence: CASSADRAGEQYF. The CDR3 DNA reads as TGTGCCAGCAGTGCCGACAGGGCAGGCGAGCAGTACTTC.

The chain uses TRBV6-5 and TRBJ1-6; D unresolved. Trimming took 2 bases from V and 10 from J, leaving 12 bases between them. The V gene's germline CDR1 is MNHEY and CDR2 SVGAGI. The CDR3 sequence is 14 residues long. The CDR3 region is CASSYGRIRSPLHF. CDR3 coding DNA: TGTGCCAGCAGTTACGGCAGAATAAGGTCACCCCTCCACTTT.

This clonotype was counted between two and nine times. The chain carries TRBV29-1 and TRBJ2-1; D is unclear. Germline loops: CDR1 SQVTM, CDR2 ANQGSEA. This CDR3 region has 13 residues. The V end was cut by 4 bases, the J end by 5 bases, with 12 bases between. The CDR3 is CSVVWVGNNEQFF. In DNA form, the CDR3 reads TGCAGCGTTGTTTGGGTTGGAAACAATGAGCAGTTCTTC.

This clonotype has more than one count but fewer than ten. The chain joins TRBV7-9 to TRBJ2-5; D possibly corresponds to TRBD2 (6 bases). The CDR3 totals 17 residues. V was clipped by 0 bases and J by 3 bases, with 17 bases between them. Germline lookup yields CDR1 SEHNR and CDR2 FQNEAQ (reference sequence). The chain's CDR3 is CASSLAWGESSEETQYF. CDR3 nucleotide sequence: TGTGCCAGCAGCTTAGCTTGGGGGGAAAGTTCGGAAGAGACCCAGTACTTC.

This clonotype was seen more than once but under ten times. The chain uses TRBV15 and TRBJ2-3; no firm D call. V was shortened by 8 bases and J by 0 bases, with 9 bases between the two germline ends. In germline, CDR1 is LNHNV, CDR2 YYDKDF (reference sequence). This CDR3 contains 13 residues. The CDR3 loop is CATGTVSTDTQYF. The CDR3 DNA sequence: TGTGCCACCGGAACAGTGAGCACAGATACGCAGTATTTT.

The chain joins TRBV7-9 to TRBJ1-6; perhaps TRBD1 as D (6 bases). The CDR3 consists of 16 residues. Trimming left V 5 bases short and J 6 bases short, with 17 bases between. In germline, CDR1 is SEHNR, CDR2 FQNEAQ (reference sequence). The CDR3 spells CASSLPSGGTNSPLHF. The CDR3 bases are TGTGCCAGCAGCCTCCCCAGCGGGGGCACTAATTCACCCCTCCACTTT.

This clonotype was recorded at least ten times. The gene calls are TRBV9 and TRBJ2-7, with a tentative D call TRBD1 (6 bases). CDR3 length: 12 residues. V lost 7 bases to trimming and J lost 7 bases, with 15 bases between them. The germline V gene encodes CDR1 SGDLS and CDR2 YYNGEE. DNA of the CDR3: TGTGCCAGCTCAGGGGACGATTGGGAGCAGTACTTC. Amino acid sequence: CASSGDDWEQYF.

This clonotype was seen a handful of times. This sequence joins TRBV5-1 and TRBJ2-7, with D perhaps TRBD2 (5 bases). The V gene's germline CDR1 is SGHRS and CDR2 YFSETQ. The CDR3 covers 13 residues. V shed 1 base and J shed 3 bases, with 8 bases lying between them. The CDR3 DNA follows: TGCGCCAGCAGCTTGACCGGGAACTACGAGCAGTACTTC. As protein: CASSLTGNYEQYF.

The V gene is TRBV7-2, the J gene TRBJ2-7; D is perhaps TRBD1 or TRBD2 (6 bases each). The CDR3 consists of 13 residues. Trimming took 1 base from V and 7 from J, leaving 11 bases between them. Per the germline V gene, CDR1 is SGHTA and CDR2 is FQGNSA. The CDR3 DNA sequence: TGTGCCAGCAGCTTAGGGGGGGCTTGGGAGCAGTACTTC. Its protein is CASSLGGAWEQYF.

This clonotype was seen a handful of times. V usage is TRBV5-6 and J usage is TRBJ1-2, with D maybe TRBD1 (6 bases). Germline V gene data show CDR1 as SGHDT and CDR2 as YYEEEE. The CDR3 extends over 14 amino acids. Trimming removed 4 bases at V and 1 base at J, with 11 bases between. The CDR3 DNA follows: TGTGCCAGCAGCCCCGGACAGATTAACTATGGCTACACCTTC. It yields the protein CASSPGQINYGYTF.

CDR3 loop: CSVAQGDTDTQYF. The CDR3 DNA follows: TGCAGCGTTGCTCAGGGGGACACAGATACGCAGTATTTT. The chain combines TRBV29-1 with TRBJ2-3; 7 nucleotides line up with TRBD1. J was trimmed by 2 bases and V by 4 bases; bases with no gene match: 3. This CDR3 is built from 13 residues. Germline assignment: CDR1 SQVTM and CDR2 ANQGSEA.

About this clonotype: Being one base from a much bigger clone, this may be a read error. The V call is TRBV11-2, the J call TRBJ2-2, with TRBD2 matching 9 bases. There are 18 residues in the CDR3. Germline lookup yields CDR1 SGHAT and CDR2 FQNNGV. The CDR3 coding sequence is TGTGCCATCAGCTTAGCAGTCGCGGGAGGGCCCAATGACGGGGAGCTGTTTTTT. This gives the protein CAISLAVAGGPNDGELFF.

The V call is TRBV11-1, the J call TRBJ2-5; D is unresolved. From germline, CDR1 is SGHAT and CDR2 FQDESV (reference sequence). The CDR3 has 15 amino acids. V was trimmed by 5 bases and J by 1 base, leaving 14 bases between them. The chain's CDR3 is CASSRWSGIQETQYF. The CDR3 nucleotides read TGTGCCAGCAGCCGATGGTCGGGCATCCAAGAGACCCAGTACTTC.

In its sample, this clonotype was seen a few times. V gene TRBV2 combines with J gene TRBJ2-2, with D tentatively TRBD1 (5 bases). The CDR3 runs to 14 residues. Trimming cost V 2 bases and J 4 bases, with 8 bases left between them. Germline CDR1 is SNHLY and CDR2 is FYNNEI. The CDR3 spells CASSEQGTTGELFF. CDR3 nucleotides: TGTGCCAGCAGTGAACAGGGTACCACCGGGGAGCTGTTTTTT. The variable domain in full, completed from reference TRBV2 and TRBJ2-2, reads EPEVTQTPSHQVTQMGQEVILRCVPISNHLYFYWYRQILGQKVEFLVSFYNNEISEKSEIFDDQFSVERPDGSNFTLKIRSTKLEDSAMYFCASSEQGTTGELFFGEGSRLTVL.

This clonotype showed up just a few times. This rearrangement joins TRBV15 to TRBJ2-3; 7 nucleotides agree with TRBD2. The CDR3 extends over 15 amino acids. The trim removed 4 bases at V and 3 bases at J, leaving 7 bases unmatched. Germline CDR1 and CDR2: LNHNV and YYDKDF (reference sequence). CDR3 loop: CATSKGLGVTDTQYF. CDR3 sequence (DNA): TGTGCCACCAGCAAAGGACTAGGTGTGACAGATACGCAGTATTTT.

This clonotype was detected only a few times. This chain connects TRBV4-1 to TRBJ2-1; D might be TRBD1 (5 bases). CDR3 length equals 14 residues. V lost 0 bases to trimming and J lost 9 bases, with 12 bases between them. Germline V gives CDR1 MGHRA, CDR2 YSYEKL. CDR3 sequence (DNA): TGCGCCAGCAGCCAAGAAGGGAAGGGGATTGAGCAGTTCTTC. Its translation: CASSQEGKGIEQFF.

The chain recombines TRBV28 with TRBJ1-2; a possible D gene is TRBD1 (6 bases). Germline assignment: CDR1 MDHEN and CDR2 SYDVKM. The CDR3 spans 14 residues. V dropped 3 bases and J dropped 4 bases, with 12 bases sitting between them. CDR3 coding DNA: TGTGCCAGCAGTTTTTCAGGGGAGGGCTATGGCTACACCTTC. Its protein product is CASSFSGEGYGYTF.

This clonotype was observed at least ten times. This chain joins TRBV6-1 and TRBJ2-7; 8 positions agree with TRBD1. The trim removed 3 bases at V and 5 bases at J, leaving 3 bases unmatched. The CDR3 is 13 amino acids. Germline CDR1 MNHNS, CDR2 SASEGT. CDR3 in amino acids: CASSDRGLHEQYF. As DNA, the CDR3 is TGTGCCAGCAGTGACAGGGGGCTTCACGAGCAGTACTTC.

The rearrangement joins TRBV5-1 to TRBJ2-7; D gene uncertain. This CDR3 has 18 residues. Germline V gives CDR1 SGHRS, CDR2 YFSETQ. V lost 1 base and J 5 bases, leaving 25 bases between the germline ends. The CDR3 sequence is CASSLQIRGGQALDEQYF. In DNA, the CDR3 is TGCGCCAGCAGCTTGCAAATTAGAGGTGGCCAGGCTCTTGACGAGCAGTACTTC.

This clonotype turned up a few times. This rearrangement joins TRBV29-1 to TRBJ1-1; D possibly corresponds to TRBD1 (5 bases). Germline V gene data show CDR1 as SQVTM and CDR2 as ANQGSEA. The CDR3 covers 13 residues. V lost 4 bases and J 4 bases, leaving 13 bases between the germline ends. CDR3: CSVVRDGSTEAFF. CDR3 in DNA: TGCAGCGTTGTCAGGGATGGGAGCACTGAAGCTTTCTTT. The full variable domain, its missing parts supplied by reference TRBV29-1 and TRBJ1-1, is SAVISQKPSRDICQRGTSLTIQCQVDSQVTMMFWYRQQPGQSLTLIATANQGSEATYESGFVIDKFPISRPNLTFSTLTVSNMSPEDSSIYLCSVVRDGSTEAFFGQGTRLTVV.

This clonotype turned up a few times. The V call is TRBV12-3 or TRBV12-4, the J call TRBJ2-2; 10 nucleotides line up with TRBD2. V trimming: 5 bases; J trimming: 1 base; junction bases outside the gene matches: 4. The CDR3 has 16 amino acids. In nucleotides, the CDR3 is TGTGCCAGCAGTACCAGACTAGCGGGGAACACCGGGGAGCTGTTTTTT. This codes for CASSTRLAGNTGELFF.

This clonotype was seen a few times. This sequence joins TRBV6-5 and TRBJ2-5, with 8 bases that match TRBD2. The CDR3 is 14 residues long. CDR1 MNHEY and CDR2 SVGAGI come from the germline V gene. The V and J ends lost 5 bases and 5 bases, in that order; junction bases with no gene match: 7. CDR3 loop: CASSAAGAGETQYF. CDR3 DNA sequence: TGTGCCAGCAGTGCAGCGGGAGCGGGGGAGACCCAGTACTTC.

This chain joins TRBV7-6 and TRBJ2-1; TRBD2 matches at 11 bases. CDR3 length: 16 residues. J gave up 6 bases and V 2 bases, and 6 bases lay outside the gene matches. Per germline, CDR1 SGHVS and CDR2 FNYEAQ. CDR3 amino acids: CASSLLSGGAINEQFF. For the CDR3, the DNA is TGTGCCAGCAGCTTACTTAGCGGGGGGGCCATCAATGAGCAGTTCTTC.